The subject of this entry is one T cell receptor beta chain. What it binds is not known. Germline CDR1 and CDR2: KGHSH and LQKENI. The V gene lost 2 bases and the J gene lost 11 bases, with 15 bases spanning the gap. This CDR3 is built from 13 residues. TCR beta libraries were made by quantitative 5'-RACE with molecular barcodes. TCRdb itself ran the 5' RACE reads through MiXCR, one entry per CDR3 protein. The table records about 250,000 distinct CDR3 sequences, more than 25% of them present only once. This entry belongs to a study of CD8 T cells in ankylosing spondylitis. General study findings and limits: Several highly homologous variants formed a TCR beta motif that appeared characteristic of ankylosing spondylitis blood. Reportedly, significant enrichment of disease-linked clones occurred in matched ankylosing spondylitis synovial fluid.

The origin of this receptor is a male donor with ankylosing spondylitis or in good health (not recorded which). The sequencing input was blood, either unsorted or a sorted T cell fraction (not recorded which). The chain joins TRBV18 to TRBJ1-1; D not resolved. CDR3 loop: CASSPWPAWMAFF. The CDR3 region has the DNA TGTGCCAGCTCACCATGGCCCGCATGGATGGCTTTCTTT.